The 17 T cell receptor beta chains presented below share a single source sample, sequenced in a study of PD-1 blockade in classical Hodgkin lymphoma. All trial patients relapsed after autologous stem cell transplantation. Assay: immunoSEQ multiplex PCR; the TCRdb copy retains only in-frame clones and omits some. Among fewer than 100,000 clones listed, 92% were seen once. The specimen comprised peripheral blood mononuclear cells (PBMCs), sampled at baseline. The receptors shown here come from a human donor with classical Hodgkin lymphoma.

CDR3 nucleotide sequence: TGTGCCAGCAGTGACAGATACACTGAAGCTTTCTTT. Encoded protein: CASSDRYTEAFF. The chain joins TRBV6-1 to TRBJ1-1, with D unresolved. The CDR3 covers 12 residues. Germline values: CDR1 MNHNS, CDR2 SASEGT. Deletions cut 3 bases from V and 3 bases from J, with 5 bases between.

This clone was observed a handful of times. V usage is TRBV7-6 and J usage is TRBJ2-7; perhaps TRBD1 as D (6 bases). V shed 5 bases and J shed 2 bases, with 13 bases lying between them. CDR3 size: 14 residues. Per germline, CDR1 SGHVS and CDR2 FNYEAQ. CDR3 loop: CASSPGRGPYEQYF. DNA of the CDR3: TGTGCCAGCAGCCCGGGCAGGGGTCCCTACGAGCAGTACTTC.

The gene calls are TRBV5-1 and TRBJ2-1; 7 bases match TRBD2. J gave up 0 bases and V 2 bases, and 2 bases lay outside the gene matches. The germline CDR1 and CDR2 sequences are SGHRS and YFSETQ. The CDR3 is made up of 15 amino acids. The CDR3 nucleotides read TGCGCCAGCAGCTTTTCGGGAGGCTCCTACAATGAGCAGTTCTTC. It specifies CASSFSGGSYNEQFF. Full variable domain (missing parts from reference TRBV5-1 and TRBJ2-1): KAGVTQTPRYLIKTRGQQVTLSCSPISGHRSVSWYQQTPGQGLQFLFEYFSETQRNKGNFPGRFSGRQFSNSRSEMNVSTLELGDSALYLCASSFSGGSYNEQFFGPGTRLTVL.

V gene TRBV19 combines with J gene TRBJ1-1, with unresolved D. Germline V lookup: CDR1 LNHDA, CDR2 SQIVND (reference sequence). This CDR3 is 13 amino acids long. V was cut by 7 bases and J by 0 bases, with 9 bases left in between. This CDR3 is CASKPLMNTEAFF. Written as DNA, the CDR3 is TGTGCCAGTAAACCGCTGATGAACACTGAAGCTTTCTTT.

The J gene is TRBJ1-1, the V gene TRBV28; 11 bases are a match to TRBD1. This CDR3 has 17 amino acids. Germline assignment: CDR1 MDHEN and CDR2 SYDVKM. With V trimmed by 7 bases and J by 3 bases, 13 bases remained unmatched. CDR3 sequence (DNA): TGTGCCAGCATCCACCGGGACAGGGGGGGGTTGGACACTGAAGCTTTCTTT. Translation: CASIHRDRGGLDTEAFF.

The chain uses TRBV29-1 and TRBJ2-7, with D hard to call. Per germline, CDR1 SQVTM and CDR2 ANQGSEA. Deletions cut 3 bases from V and 0 bases from J, with 9 bases between. This CDR3 has 13 residues. The CDR3 DNA reads as TGCAGCGTTGACGGTCAGAGCTCCTACGAGCAGTACTTC. Its translation is CSVDGQSSYEQYF.

This rearrangement joins TRBV5-4 to TRBJ2-5; 7 nucleotides align to TRBD2. Germline loops: CDR1 SGHNT, CDR2 YYREEE (reference sequence). This CDR3 is built from 16 residues. The trim removed 0 bases at V and 5 bases at J, leaving 10 bases unmatched. CDR3 amino acids: CASSLGLGREGETQYF. CDR3 nucleotides: TGTGCCAGCAGCTTGGGCCTGGGGAGGGAAGGGGAGACCCAGTACTTC. The whole variable domain, filled in from reference TRBV5-4 and TRBJ2-5, reads ETGVTQSPTHLIKTRGQQVTLRCSSQSGHNTVSWYQQALGQGPQFIFQYYREEENGRGNFPPRFSGLQFPNYSSELNVNALELDDSALYLCASSLGLGREGETQYFGPGTRLLVL.

The chain recombines TRBV28 with TRBJ2-3, with D hard to call. The CDR3 covers 13 residues. The germline CDR1 and CDR2 sequences are MDHEN and SYDVKM. Trimming pared 3 bases from V and 2 bases from J, leaving 6 bases between. The CDR3 DNA reads as TGTGCCAGCAGTTTTGGCCCCACAGATACGCAGTATTTT. This translates into CASSFGPTDTQYF. Based on the CDR3 plus reference TRBV28 and TRBJ2-3, the full variable domain is DVKVTQSSRYLVKRTGEKVFLECVQDMDHENMFWYRQDPGLGLRLIYFSYDVKMKEKGDIPEGYSVSREKKERFSLILESASTNQTSMYLCASSFGPTDTQYFGPGTRLTVL.

The CDR3, as DNA: TGTGCCTGGAGCGATATAGGGGGGCGGGGCACAGATACGCAGTATTTT. Its translation is CAWSDIGGRGTDTQYF. The V gene is TRBV30, the J gene TRBJ2-3; the D call may be TRBD1 or TRBD2 (6 bases each). The germline gives CDR1 GTSNPN, CDR2 SVGIG (reference sequence). The CDR3 extends over 16 amino acids. With 3 bases removed from V and 1 base from J, the gap between germline ends came to 17 bases.

The chain joins TRBV7-9 to TRBJ2-1; 8 nucleotides match TRBD2. V was pared by 1 base and J by 4 bases, with 6 bases of the junction left unmatched. Germline-derived CDR1 and CDR2 are SEHNR and FQNEAQ (reference sequence). The CDR3 has 16 amino acids. This CDR3 reads CASSLGSGRLYNEQFF. The CDR3 DNA reads TGTGCCAGCAGCTTAGGAAGCGGGAGATTGTACAATGAGCAGTTCTTC.

V is TRBV6-7 and J is TRBJ2-7; perhaps TRBD2 as D (6 bases). TRBV6-7 is identified as an open reading frame with a role that is uncertain. V lost 4 bases to trimming and J lost 3 bases, with 28 bases between them. The CDR3 extends over 19 amino acids. The DNA for the CDR3 is TGTGCCAGCAGTTGCACGATTTTGGGGGACTCACCTGGCAACTACGAGCAGTACTTC. Protein sequence: CASSCTILGDSPGNYEQYF.

The chain is built from TRBV6-1 and TRBJ1-4; D unclear. Germline CDR1 reads MNHNS; CDR2 reads SASEGT. The CDR3 length is 13 residues. V lost 3 bases and J 8 bases, leaving 10 bases between the germline ends. The CDR3 DNA sequence: TGTGCCAGCAGTGAGGGAGAGTTAGAAAAACTGTTTTTT. Translating gives CASSEGELEKLFF.

The rearrangement joins TRBV28 to TRBJ2-1, with 9 bases lining up with TRBD1. In germline, CDR1 is MDHEN, CDR2 SYDVKM. With V trimmed by 8 bases and J by 3 bases, 8 bases remained unmatched. The CDR3 totals 15 residues. The CDR3 coding sequence is TGTGCCAGCCTCTCCCCGGGACAGGGCTACAATGAGCAGTTCTTC. It encodes CASLSPGQGYNEQFF.

The rearrangement links TRBV6-4 to TRBJ1-1; TRBD1 aligns across 7 bases. CDR3 length: 14 amino acids. V lost 6 bases and J lost 0; bases outside the gene matches: 4. Germline V gene data show CDR1 as MRHNA and CDR2 as SNTAGT. CDR3 region: CASRKGQMNTEAFF. The CDR3 region has the DNA TGTGCCAGCAGGAAGGGACAGATGAACACTGAAGCTTTCTTT.

This chain links TRBV5-3 with TRBJ2-1, with a possible D match to TRBD2 (5 bases). TRBV5-3 is an open reading frame, and its role is uncertain. The CDR3 has 21 residues. V was clipped by 0 bases and J by 2 bases, with 27 bases between them. CDR3 in DNA: TGTGCCAGAAGCTTGGCCACCTTTCATTGTAGGGTGACTAAAGCCTACAATGAGCAGTTCTTC. It yields the protein CARSLATFHCRVTKAYNEQFF.

The chain has TRBV30 and TRBJ2-3; 7 bases line up with TRBD1. Germline CDR1 GTSNPN, CDR2 SVGIG (reference sequence). The CDR3 is 17 residues long. V lost 1 base and J lost 0; bases outside the gene matches: 10. In DNA, the CDR3 is TGTGCCTGGAGTGACAGGGGCAGAATCGCTAGCACAGATACGCAGTATTTT. Translating gives CAWSDRGRIASTDTQYF. The whole variable domain, remainder taken from reference TRBV30 and TRBJ2-3, is SQTIHQWPATLVQPVGSPLSLECTVEGTSNPNLYWYRQAAGRGLQLLFYSVGIGQISSEVPQNLSASRPQDRQFILSSKKLLLSDSGFYLCAWSDRGRIASTDTQYFGPGTRLTVL.

The V call is TRBV10-2, the J call TRBJ1-2, with 9 bases identical to TRBD1. The junction had 10 bases not matched to a gene; V was cut back by 6 bases and J by 2 bases. The CDR3 spans 16 residues. The germline V gene encodes CDR1 WSHSY and CDR2 SAAADI. As DNA, the CDR3 is TGCGCCAGCAGCGCGGGACAGGGCAATGCGAACTATGGCTACACCTTC. It yields the protein CASSAGQGNANYGYTF.